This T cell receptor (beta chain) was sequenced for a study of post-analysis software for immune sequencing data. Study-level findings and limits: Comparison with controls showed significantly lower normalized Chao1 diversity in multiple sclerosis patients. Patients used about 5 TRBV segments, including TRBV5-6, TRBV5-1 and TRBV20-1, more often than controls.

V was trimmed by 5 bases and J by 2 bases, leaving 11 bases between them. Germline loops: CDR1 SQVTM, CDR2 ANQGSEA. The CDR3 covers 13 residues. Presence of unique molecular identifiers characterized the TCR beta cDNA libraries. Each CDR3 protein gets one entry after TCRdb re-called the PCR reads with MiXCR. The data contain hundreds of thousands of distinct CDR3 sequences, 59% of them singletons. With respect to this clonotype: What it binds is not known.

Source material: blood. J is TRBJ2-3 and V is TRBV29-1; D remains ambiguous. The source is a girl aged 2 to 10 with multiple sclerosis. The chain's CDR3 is CSVYALNTDTQYF. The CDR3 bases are TGCAGCGTTTACGCCTTGAACACAGATACGCAGTATTTT.